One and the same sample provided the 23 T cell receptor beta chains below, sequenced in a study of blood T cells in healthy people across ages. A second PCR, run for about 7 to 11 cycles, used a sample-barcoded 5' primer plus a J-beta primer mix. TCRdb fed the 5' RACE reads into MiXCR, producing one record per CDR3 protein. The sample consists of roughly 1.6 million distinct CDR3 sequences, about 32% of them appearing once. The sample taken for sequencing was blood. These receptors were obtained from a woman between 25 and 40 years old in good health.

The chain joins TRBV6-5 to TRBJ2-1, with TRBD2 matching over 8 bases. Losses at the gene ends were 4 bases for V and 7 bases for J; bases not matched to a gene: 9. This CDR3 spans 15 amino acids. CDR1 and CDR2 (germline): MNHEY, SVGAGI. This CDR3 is CASSSFSGTKNEQFF. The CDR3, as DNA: TGTGCCAGCAGTTCCTTTAGCGGGACTAAGAATGAGCAGTTCTTC.

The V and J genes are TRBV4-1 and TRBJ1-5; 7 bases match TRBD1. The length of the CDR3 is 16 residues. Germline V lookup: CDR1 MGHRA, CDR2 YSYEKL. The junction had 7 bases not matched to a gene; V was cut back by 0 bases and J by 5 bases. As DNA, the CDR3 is TGCGCCAGCAGCCAAGAAGGGGGCCAGACCTATCAGCCCCAGCATTTT. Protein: CASSQEGGQTYQPQHF.

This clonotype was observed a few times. CDR3 DNA sequence: TGTGCCAGCAGCCTTGGACATCTCAATGAGCAGTTCTTC. This translates into CASSLGHLNEQFF. The genes are TRBV7-7 and TRBJ2-1, with D maybe TRBD1 (5 bases). Deletions cut 5 bases from V and 6 bases from J, with 11 bases between. The length of the CDR3 is 13 residues. The V gene's germline CDR1 is SSHAT and CDR2 FNYEAQ (reference sequence).

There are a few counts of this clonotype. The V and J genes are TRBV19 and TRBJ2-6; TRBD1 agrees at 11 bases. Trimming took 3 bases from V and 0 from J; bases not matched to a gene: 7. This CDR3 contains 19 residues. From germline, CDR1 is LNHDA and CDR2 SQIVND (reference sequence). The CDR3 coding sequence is TGTGCCAGTAGTATGATCGCCGGGACAGGGGGCTCTGGGGCCAACGTCCTGACTTTC. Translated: CASSMIAGTGGSGANVLTF.

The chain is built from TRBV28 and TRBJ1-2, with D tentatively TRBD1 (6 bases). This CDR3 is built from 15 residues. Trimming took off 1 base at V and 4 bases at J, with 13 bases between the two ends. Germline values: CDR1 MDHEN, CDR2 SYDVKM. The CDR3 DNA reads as TGTGCCAGCAGTTTATATCGGGGGGCGACCTATGGCTACACCTTC. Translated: CASSLYRGATYGYTF.

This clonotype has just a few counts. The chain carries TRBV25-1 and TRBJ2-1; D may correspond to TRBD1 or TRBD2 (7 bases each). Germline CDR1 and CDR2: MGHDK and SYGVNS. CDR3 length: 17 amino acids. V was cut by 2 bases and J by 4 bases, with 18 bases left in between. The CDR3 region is CASSEAMSQGGYNEQFF. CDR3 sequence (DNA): TGTGCCAGCAGTGAAGCAATGAGTCAGGGGGGGTACAATGAGCAGTTCTTC.

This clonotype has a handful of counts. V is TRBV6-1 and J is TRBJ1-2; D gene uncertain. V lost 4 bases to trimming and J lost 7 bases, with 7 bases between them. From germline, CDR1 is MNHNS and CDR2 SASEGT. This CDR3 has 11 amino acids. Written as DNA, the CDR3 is TGTGCCAGCAGTGTGGAGGGTGGCTACACCTTC. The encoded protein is CASSVEGGYTF.

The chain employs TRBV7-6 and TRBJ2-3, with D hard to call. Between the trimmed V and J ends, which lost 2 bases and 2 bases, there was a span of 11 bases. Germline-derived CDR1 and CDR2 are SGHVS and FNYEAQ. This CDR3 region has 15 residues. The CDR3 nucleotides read TGTGCCAGCAGCTTATCGGCCAGAGCCACAGATACGCAGTATTTT. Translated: CASSLSARATDTQYF.

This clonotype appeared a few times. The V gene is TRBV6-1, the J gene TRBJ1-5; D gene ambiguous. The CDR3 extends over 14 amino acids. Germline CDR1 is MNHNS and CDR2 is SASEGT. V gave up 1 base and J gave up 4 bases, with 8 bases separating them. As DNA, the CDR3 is TGTGCCAGCAGTGAAGGTAAAGGAAATCAGCCCCAGCATTTT. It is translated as CASSEGKGNQPQHF.

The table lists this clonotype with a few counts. CDR3 sequence reads: CASSQGMSWYGYTF. The CDR3 DNA follows: TGTGCCAGCTCACAGGGGATGTCGTGGTATGGCTACACCTTC. V is TRBV6-5 and J is TRBJ1-2; 7 bases match TRBD1. Trimming removed 8 bases from V and 5 bases from J; junction bases left unmatched: 11. The CDR3 is 14 residues long. The germline gives CDR1 MNHEY, CDR2 SVGAGI.

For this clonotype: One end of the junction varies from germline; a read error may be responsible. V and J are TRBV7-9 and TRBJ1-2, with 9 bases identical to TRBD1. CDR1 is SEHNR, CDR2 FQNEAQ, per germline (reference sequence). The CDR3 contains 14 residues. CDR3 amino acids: CTSSGRDRVAGYTF. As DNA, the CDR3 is TGTACCAGCAGCGGCAGGGACAGGGTGGCTGGCTACACCTTC.

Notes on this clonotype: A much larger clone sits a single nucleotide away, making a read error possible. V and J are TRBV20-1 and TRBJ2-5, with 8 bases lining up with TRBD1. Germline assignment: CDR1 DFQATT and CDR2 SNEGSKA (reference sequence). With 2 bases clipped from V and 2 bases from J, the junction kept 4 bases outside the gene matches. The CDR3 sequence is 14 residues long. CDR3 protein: CSARRWDRQETQYF. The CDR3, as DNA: TGCAGTGCTAGAAGATGGGACAGGCAAGAGACCCAGTACTTC.

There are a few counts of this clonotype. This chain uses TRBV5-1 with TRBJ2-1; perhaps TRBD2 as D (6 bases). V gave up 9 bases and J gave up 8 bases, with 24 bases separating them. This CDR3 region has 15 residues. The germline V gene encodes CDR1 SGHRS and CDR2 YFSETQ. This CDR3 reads CATRHGGAPSDEQFF. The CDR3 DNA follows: TGCGCCACCCGTCATGGAGGGGCGCCCAGCGATGAGCAGTTCTTC.

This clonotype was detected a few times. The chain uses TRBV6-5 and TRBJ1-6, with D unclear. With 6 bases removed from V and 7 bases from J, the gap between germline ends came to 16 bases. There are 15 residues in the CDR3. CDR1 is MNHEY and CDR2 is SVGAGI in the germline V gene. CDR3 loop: CASSLLSEGNSPLHF. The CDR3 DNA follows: TGTGCCAGCAGCCTCCTCTCGGAGGGAAATTCACCCCTCCACTTT.

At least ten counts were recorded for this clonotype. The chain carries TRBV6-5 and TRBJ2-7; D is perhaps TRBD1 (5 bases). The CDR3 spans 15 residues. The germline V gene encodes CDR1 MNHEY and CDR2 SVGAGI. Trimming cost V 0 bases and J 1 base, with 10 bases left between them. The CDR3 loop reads CASSYSGTGSYEQYF. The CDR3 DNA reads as TGTGCCAGCAGTTACTCGGGCACAGGTTCCTACGAGCAGTACTTC.

Here the CDR3 reads CSVDSDRGKTFF. The CDR3 DNA reads as TGCAGCGTTGATTCGGACAGGGGTAAAACTTTCTTT. The V gene is TRBV29-1, the J gene TRBJ1-1; 9 bases match TRBD1. V was clipped by 3 bases and J by 12 bases; unmatched bases: 8. This CDR3 spans 12 amino acids. Germline V gene sequence: CDR1 SQVTM, CDR2 ANQGSEA.

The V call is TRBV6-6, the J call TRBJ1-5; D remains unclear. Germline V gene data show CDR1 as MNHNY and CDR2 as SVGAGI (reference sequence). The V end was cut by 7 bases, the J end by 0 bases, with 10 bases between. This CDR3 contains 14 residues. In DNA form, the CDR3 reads TGTGCCAGCAAGCGGGATTATAGCAATCAGCCCCAGCATTTT. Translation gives CASKRDYSNQPQHF.

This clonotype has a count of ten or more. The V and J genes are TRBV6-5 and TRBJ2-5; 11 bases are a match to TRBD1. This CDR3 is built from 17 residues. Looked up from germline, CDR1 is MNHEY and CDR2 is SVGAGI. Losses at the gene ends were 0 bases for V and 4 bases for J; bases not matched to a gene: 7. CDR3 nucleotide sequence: TGTGCCAGCAGTTACTCGAGTACGGACAGGGGGCGAGAGACCCAGTACTTC. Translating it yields CASSYSSTDRGRETQYF.

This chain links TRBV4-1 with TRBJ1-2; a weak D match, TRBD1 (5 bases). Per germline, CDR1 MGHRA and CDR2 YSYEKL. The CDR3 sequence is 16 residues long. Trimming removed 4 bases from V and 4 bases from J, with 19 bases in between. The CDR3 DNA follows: TGCGCCAGCAGCCCCACTAGGGGCATTGCACCCTATGGCTACACCTTC. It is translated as CASSPTRGIAPYGYTF.

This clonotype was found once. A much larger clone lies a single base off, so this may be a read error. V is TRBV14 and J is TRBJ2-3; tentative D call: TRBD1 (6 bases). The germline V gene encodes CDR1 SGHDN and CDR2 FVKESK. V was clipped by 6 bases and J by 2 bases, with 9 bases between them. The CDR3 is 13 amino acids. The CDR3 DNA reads TGTGCCAGCAGTCGACAGGCCACAGATACGCAGTATTTT. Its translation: CASSRQATDTQYF.

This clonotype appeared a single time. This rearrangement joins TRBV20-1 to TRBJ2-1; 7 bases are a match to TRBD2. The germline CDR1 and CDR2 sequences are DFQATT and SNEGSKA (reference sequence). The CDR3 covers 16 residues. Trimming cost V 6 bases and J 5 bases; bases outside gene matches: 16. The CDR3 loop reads CSATSRVVAGHNEQFF. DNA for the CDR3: TGCAGTGCCACCTCACGTGTGGTAGCGGGCCACAATGAGCAGTTCTTC.

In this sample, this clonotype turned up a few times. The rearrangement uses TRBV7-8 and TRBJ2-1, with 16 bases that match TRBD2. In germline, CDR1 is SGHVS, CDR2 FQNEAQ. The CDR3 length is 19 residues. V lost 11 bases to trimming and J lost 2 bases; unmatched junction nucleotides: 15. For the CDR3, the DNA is TGTGCCGGCGGCTTAAAAGGGACTAGCGGGGGGGCACCCTACAATGAGCAGTTCTTC. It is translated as CAGGLKGTSGGAPYNEQFF.

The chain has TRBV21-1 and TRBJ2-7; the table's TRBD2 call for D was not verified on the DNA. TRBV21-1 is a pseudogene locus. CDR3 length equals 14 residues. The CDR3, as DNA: TGTGCCGGGATGTTTCTAGTAACCCGCTACGAGCAGTACTTC. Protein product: CAGMFLVTRYEQYF.